The 19 T cell receptor beta chains reported below all come from one sample, sequenced in a study of early T cells in non-severe SARS-CoV-2 infection (dated by TCRdb to the early 2020s). Libraries were prepared through 5' RACE. TCRdb names NextSeq 500 as the instrument used. TCRdb reworked the public reads: Q25 trimming with fastp, MiXCR clone assembly, productive beta chains retained. For every CDR3 protein sequence, its rows merge into one entry that carries the most common genes and DNA. The sample table lists tens of thousands of distinct CDR3 sequences, under 6% of them with a count of one. The top ten clones comprise roughly 2.5% of the sample. Sequenced material: whole blood. These receptors were taken from an adult who was a healthcare worker with PCR-confirmed SARS-CoV-2 infection or an uninfected control (not recorded which).

There are many counts of this clonotype. The CDR3 nucleotides are TGTGCCAGCAGCTTAGCGTCCGACAGGGCTACTGAAGCTTTCTTT. Its translation is CASSLASDRATEAFF. The chain combines TRBV7-9 with TRBJ1-1; 7 bases align to TRBD1. Germline CDR1 is SEHNR and CDR2 is FQNEAQ (reference sequence). With V trimmed by 0 bases and J by 5 bases, 6 bases remained unmatched. This CDR3 is 15 amino acids long.

This clonotype was found many times. V usage is TRBV19 and J usage is TRBJ2-5; possible D gene TRBD1, 6 bases. CDR1 and CDR2 from the germline V gene are LNHDA and SQIVND (reference sequence). There are 15 residues in the CDR3. The V and J ends lost 5 bases and 1 base respectively, with 14 bases between them. CDR3 sequence (DNA): TGTGCCAGTAGTGACAGGTCCCCTTCCCAAGAGACCCAGTACTTC. Translation gives CASSDRSPSQETQYF. Supplemented by reference TRBV19 and TRBJ2-5, the full variable domain reads DGGITQSPKYLFRKEGQNVTLSCEQNLNHDAMYWYRQDPGQGLRLIYYSQIVNDFQKGDIAEGYSVSREKKESFPLTVTSAQKNPTAFYLCASSDRSPSQETQYFGPGTRLLVL.

The rearrangement uses TRBV5-1 and TRBJ1-1; 7 bases line up with TRBD1. CDR3 size: 16 residues. Trimming at V came to 1 base and at J to 4 bases, leaving 10 bases not matched to a gene. Looked up from germline, CDR1 is SGHRS and CDR2 is YFSETQ. CDR3 protein: CASSLQTGSPGTEAFF. CDR3 coding DNA: TGCGCCAGCAGCTTGCAGACAGGGTCGCCGGGCACTGAAGCTTTCTTT.

The J gene is TRBJ2-3, the V gene TRBV29-1; TRBD2 aligns across 9 bases. Germline V lookup: CDR1 SQVTM, CDR2 ANQGSEA. The junction had 8 bases not matched to a gene; V was cut back by 3 bases and J by 1 base. This CDR3 has 16 amino acids. The CDR3 is CSVDSGRGEGTDTQYF. CDR3 coding DNA: TGCAGCGTTGATAGCGGGAGAGGGGAGGGCACAGATACGCAGTATTTT.

The chain combines TRBV3-1 with TRBJ2-7; a weak D match, TRBD1 (5 bases). Trimming stripped 0 bases from V and 1 base from J, with 10 bases between. CDR3 size: 15 residues. Germline V CDR1 and CDR2: LGHDT, YNNKEL (reference sequence). The CDR3: CASSQEGARSYEQYF. The CDR3 DNA reads as TGTGCCAGCAGCCAAGAAGGGGCCAGATCCTACGAGCAGTACTTC.

The chain joins TRBV7-3 to TRBJ2-6; 7 bases line up with TRBD1. CDR1 is SGHTA, CDR2 FQGTGA, per germline. V lost 4 bases and J lost 4; bases outside the gene matches: 10. The length of the CDR3 is 17 residues. The CDR3 loop reads CASSSLRDRAGANVLTF. The CDR3 DNA sequence: TGTGCCAGCAGCTCACTGAGAGACAGGGCGGGGGCCAACGTCCTGACTTTC. The variable domain in full, with the rest retrieved from reference TRBV7-3 and TRBJ2-6, is GAGVSQTPSNKVTEKGKYVELRCDPISGHTALYWYRQSLGQGPEFLIYFQGTGAADDSGLPNDRFFAVRPEGSVSTLKIQRTERGDSAVYLCASSSLRDRAGANVLTFGAGSRLTVL.

This clonotype occurred many times. This chain links TRBV12-3 or TRBV12-4 with TRBJ1-5; 8 bases are a match to TRBD1. Unmatched junction bases numbered 8, after V lost 1 base and J lost 3 bases. The CDR3 sequence is 17 residues long. CDR3 protein: CASSLGGDRSPNQPQHF. CDR3 DNA sequence: TGTGCCAGCAGTTTAGGGGGGGACAGGAGCCCCAATCAGCCCCAGCATTTT.

This clonotype was observed a few times. V gene TRBV3-1 combines with J gene TRBJ2-1; 7 bases are shared with TRBD2. V shed 8 bases and J 12 bases; nucleotides not matched to a gene: 13. CDR3 size: 13 residues. Germline CDR1 reads LGHDT; CDR2 reads YNNKEL (reference sequence). The CDR3 DNA reads TGTGCCAGCCTGGGGGAGGGGAGCCCTTTGCAGTTCTTC. It codes for CASLGEGSPLQFF.

This clonotype was counted many times. The V gene is TRBV12-3 or TRBV12-4, the J gene TRBJ2-1; D is perhaps TRBD1 (6 bases). CDR3 length: 14 residues. Trimming pared 5 bases from V and 4 bases from J, leaving 12 bases between. CDR3: CASSLRQVYNEQFF. For the CDR3, the DNA is TGTGCCAGCAGTCTTAGACAGGTTTACAATGAGCAGTTCTTC.

There are many counts of this clonotype. The rearrangement links TRBV11-2 to TRBJ2-7; D might be TRBD2 (6 bases). Trimming shortened V by 2 bases and J by 3 bases, and 17 bases separated the two germline ends. Germline CDR1 reads SGHAT; CDR2 reads FQNNGV. CDR3 size: 16 residues. This CDR3 reads CASSLLLSRDHYEQYF. The CDR3 DNA reads TGTGCCAGCAGCTTACTCCTCTCGCGGGACCACTACGAGCAGTACTTC.

This clonotype was detected ten times or more. The chain uses TRBV12-3 or TRBV12-4 and TRBJ2-7; no clear D. The CDR3 length is 11 residues. Deletions cut 5 bases from V and 4 bases from J, with 6 bases between. As DNA, the CDR3 is TGTGCCAGCAGTCGTGGTTACGAGCAGTACTTC. Translated, it gives CASSRGYEQYF.

This clonotype occurred many times. The genes are TRBV19 and TRBJ2-1; D unclear. Trimming took off 4 bases at V and 6 bases at J, with 13 bases between the two ends. Germline lookup yields CDR1 LNHDA and CDR2 SQIVND (reference sequence). The CDR3 totals 14 residues. The CDR3 spells CASSTQLRVNEQFF. The CDR3, as DNA: TGTGCCAGTAGTACCCAACTTAGGGTCAATGAGCAGTTCTTC.

This clonotype came up many times. This sequence joins TRBV6-5 and TRBJ1-2; D may be TRBD1 (6 bases). Germline values: CDR1 MNHEY, CDR2 SVGAGI. This CDR3 is built from 14 residues. Between the trimmed V and J ends, which lost 6 bases and 4 bases, there was a span of 15 bases. The CDR3 region has the DNA TGTGCCAGCAGACACCAACAGGGAAGCTATGGCTACACCTTC. Translated, it gives CASRHQQGSYGYTF.

This clonotype was detected a few times. V usage is TRBV7-9 and J usage is TRBJ1-5, with a possible D match to TRBD1 (6 bases). Germline V lookup: CDR1 SEHNR, CDR2 FQNEAQ (reference sequence). CDR3 size: 18 residues. Deletions cut 2 bases from V and 3 bases from J, with 20 bases between. The CDR3 DNA reads as TGTGCCAGCAGCTTAAGGGGGGACGGAGGCTCGAACAATCAGCCCCAGCATTTT. Protein: CASSLRGDGGSNNQPQHF.

This clonotype has ten or more counts. The chain recombines TRBV12-2 with TRBJ2-1; the D call TRBD1 from the table was never checked on the DNA. TRBV12-2 is labeled a pseudogene. The CDR3 is made up of 18 amino acids. The CDR3 DNA is TGTGCAAGTCGCTTCCTGGGCTTCCGGGTCTTCACATACAATGAGCAGTTCTTC. Translated, it gives CASRFLGFRVFTYNEQFF.

The chain has TRBV19 and TRBJ2-7, with a weak D call TRBD2 (6 bases). This CDR3 spans 16 amino acids. V lost 2 bases and J 3 bases, leaving 17 bases between the germline ends. Germline loops: CDR1 LNHDA, CDR2 SQIVND (reference sequence). The CDR3 region has the DNA TGTGCCAGTAGTATAAGTATCGGCGGGACCCTCTACGAGCAGTACTTC. Translation: CASSISIGGTLYEQYF.

The table lists this clonotype with many counts. The J gene is TRBJ1-1, the V gene TRBV20-1, with D uncertain. V gave up 6 bases and J gave up 5 bases, with 7 bases separating them. This CDR3 has 10 amino acids. Looked up from germline, CDR1 is DFQATT and CDR2 is SNEGSKA (reference sequence). CDR3 nucleotide sequence: TGCAGTGCCCGCAGGACTGAAGCTTTCTTT. As protein: CSARRTEAFF.

This clonotype was detected ten times or more. The chain joins TRBV6-2 or TRBV6-3 to TRBJ1-2, with 8 nucleotides matching TRBD1. There are 14 residues in the CDR3. The trim removed 5 bases at V and 8 bases at J, leaving 10 bases unmatched. CDR1 is MNHEY and CDR2 is SVGEGT in the germline V gene. The CDR3 nucleotides read TGTGCCAGCAGTCCCATCCGGACAGGGTGGGGCTACACCTTC. Its translation: CASSPIRTGWGYTF.

This clonotype was counted many times. The gene calls are TRBV20-1 and TRBJ1-1; no clear D. Germline V gives CDR1 DFQATT, CDR2 SNEGSKA (reference sequence). The CDR3 is made up of 14 amino acids. V lost 0 bases to trimming and J lost 0 bases, with 8 bases between them. As DNA, the CDR3 is TGCAGTGCTAGAGAATCGGCAGTGAACACTGAAGCTTTCTTT. Amino acids: CSARESAVNTEAFF.